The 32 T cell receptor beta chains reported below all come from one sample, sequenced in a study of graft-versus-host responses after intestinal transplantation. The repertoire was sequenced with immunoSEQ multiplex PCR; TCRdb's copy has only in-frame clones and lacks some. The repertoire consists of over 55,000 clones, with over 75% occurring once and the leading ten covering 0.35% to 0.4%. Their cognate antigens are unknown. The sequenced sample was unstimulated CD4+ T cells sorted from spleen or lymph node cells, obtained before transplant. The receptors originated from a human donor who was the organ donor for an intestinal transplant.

This CDR3 is CASLWEYGYTF. As DNA, the CDR3 is TGTGCCAGCCTATGGGAGTATGGCTACACCTTC. V usage is TRBV6-1 and J usage is TRBJ1-2; unclear D gene. V was pared by 8 bases and J by 5 bases, with 9 bases between. Germline CDR1 reads MNHNS; CDR2 reads SASEGT. The CDR3 spans 11 residues.

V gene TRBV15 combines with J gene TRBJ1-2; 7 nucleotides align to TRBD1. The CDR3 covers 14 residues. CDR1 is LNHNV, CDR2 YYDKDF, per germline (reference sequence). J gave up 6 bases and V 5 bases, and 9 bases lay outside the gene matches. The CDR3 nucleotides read TGTGCCACCAGCGACAGGGATTATAGTCATGGCTACACCTTC. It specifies CATSDRDYSHGYTF.

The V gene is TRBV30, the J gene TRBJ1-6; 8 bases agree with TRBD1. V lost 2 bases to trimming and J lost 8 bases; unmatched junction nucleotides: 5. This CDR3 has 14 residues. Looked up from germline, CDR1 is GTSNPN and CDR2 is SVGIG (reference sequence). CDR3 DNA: TGTGCCTGGAGTCGGACAGGGAAGGATTCACCCCTCCACTTT. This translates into CAWSRTGKDSPLHF.

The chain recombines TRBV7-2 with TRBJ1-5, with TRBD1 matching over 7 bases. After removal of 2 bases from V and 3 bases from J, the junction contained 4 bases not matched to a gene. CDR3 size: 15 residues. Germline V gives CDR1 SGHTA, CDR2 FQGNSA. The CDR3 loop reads CASSLTGANNQPQHF. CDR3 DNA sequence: TGTGCCAGCAGCTTAACAGGGGCCAACAATCAGCCCCAGCATTTT.

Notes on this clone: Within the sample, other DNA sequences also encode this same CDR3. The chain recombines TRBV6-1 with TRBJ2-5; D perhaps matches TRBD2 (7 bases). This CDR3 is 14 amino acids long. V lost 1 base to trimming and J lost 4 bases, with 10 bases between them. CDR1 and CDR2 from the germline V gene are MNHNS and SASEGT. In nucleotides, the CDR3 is TGTGCCAGCAGTGAAGTCGGGGGGCGAGAGACCCAGTACTTC. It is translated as CASSEVGGRETQYF.

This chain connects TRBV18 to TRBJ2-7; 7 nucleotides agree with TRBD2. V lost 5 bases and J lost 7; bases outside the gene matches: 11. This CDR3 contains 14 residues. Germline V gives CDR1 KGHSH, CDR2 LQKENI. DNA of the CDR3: TGTGCCAGCTCAGACCAAGCGGGGTTCCGGGAGCAGTACGTC. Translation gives CASSDQAGFREQYV.

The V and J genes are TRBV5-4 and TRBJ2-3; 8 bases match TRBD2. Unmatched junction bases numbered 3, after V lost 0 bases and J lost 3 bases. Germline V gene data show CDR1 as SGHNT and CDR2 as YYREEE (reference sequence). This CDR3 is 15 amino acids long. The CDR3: CASSLDGTRTDTQYF. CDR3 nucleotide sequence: TGTGCCAGCAGCTTGGATGGGACTAGGACAGATACGCAGTATTTT.

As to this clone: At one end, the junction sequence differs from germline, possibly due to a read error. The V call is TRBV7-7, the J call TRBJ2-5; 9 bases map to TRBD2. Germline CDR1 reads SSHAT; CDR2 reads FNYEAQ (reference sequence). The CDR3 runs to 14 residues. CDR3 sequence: CASSLDSGGETQYF. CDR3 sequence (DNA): TGTGCTAGCAGCTTAGATAGCGGGGGCGAGACCCAGTACTTC.

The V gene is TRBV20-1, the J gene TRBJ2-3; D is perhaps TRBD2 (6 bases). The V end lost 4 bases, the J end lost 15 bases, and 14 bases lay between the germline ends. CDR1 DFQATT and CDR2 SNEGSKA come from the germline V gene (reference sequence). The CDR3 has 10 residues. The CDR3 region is CSAIVTSQYF. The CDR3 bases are TGCAGTGCTATCGTGACTAGTCAATATTTT.

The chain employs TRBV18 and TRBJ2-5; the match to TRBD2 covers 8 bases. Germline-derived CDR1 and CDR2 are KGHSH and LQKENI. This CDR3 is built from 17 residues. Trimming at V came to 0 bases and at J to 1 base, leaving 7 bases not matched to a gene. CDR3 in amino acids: CASSPPRSGGLQETQYF. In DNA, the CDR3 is TGTGCCAGCTCACCACCCCGGAGCGGGGGCCTCCAAGAGACCCAGTACTTC.

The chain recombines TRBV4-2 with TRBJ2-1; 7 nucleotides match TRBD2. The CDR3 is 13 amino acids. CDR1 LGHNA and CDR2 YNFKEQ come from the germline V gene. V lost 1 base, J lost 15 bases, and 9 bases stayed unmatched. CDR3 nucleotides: TGTGCCAGCAGCCAAGGACATCCGGGGGGTCCGTTCTTC. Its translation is CASSQGHPGGPFF.

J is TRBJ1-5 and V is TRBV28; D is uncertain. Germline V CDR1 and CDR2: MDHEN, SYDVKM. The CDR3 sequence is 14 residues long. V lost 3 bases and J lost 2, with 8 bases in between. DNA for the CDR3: TGTGCCAGCAGTTTTACTTTTCGCAATCAGCCCCAGCATTTT. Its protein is CASSFTFRNQPQHF. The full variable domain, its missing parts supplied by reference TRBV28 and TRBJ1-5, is DVKVTQSSRYLVKRTGEKVFLECVQDMDHENMFWYRQDPGLGLRLIYFSYDVKMKEKGDIPEGYSVSREKKERFSLILESASTNQTSMYLCASSFTFRNQPQHFGDGTRLSIL.

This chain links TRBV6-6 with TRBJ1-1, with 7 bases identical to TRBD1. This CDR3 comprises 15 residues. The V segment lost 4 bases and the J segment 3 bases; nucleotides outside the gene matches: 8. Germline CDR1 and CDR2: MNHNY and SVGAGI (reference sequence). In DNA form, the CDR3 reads TGTGCCAGCAGTTCCGGGACAGTAAGGTACACTGAAGCTTTCTTT. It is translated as CASSSGTVRYTEAFF.

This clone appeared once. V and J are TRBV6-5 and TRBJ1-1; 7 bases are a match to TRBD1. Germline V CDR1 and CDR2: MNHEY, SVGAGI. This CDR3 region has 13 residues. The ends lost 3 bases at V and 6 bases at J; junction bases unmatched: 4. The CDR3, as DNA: TGTGCCAGCAGTTATGGGCAGGGGGCTGAAGCTTTCTTT. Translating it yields CASSYGQGAEAFF.

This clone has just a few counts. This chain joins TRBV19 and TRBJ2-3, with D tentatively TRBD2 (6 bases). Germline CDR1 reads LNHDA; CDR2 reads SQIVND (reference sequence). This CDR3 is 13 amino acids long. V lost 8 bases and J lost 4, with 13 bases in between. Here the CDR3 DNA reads TGTGCCAGTGGTGTGCGGGGATCAGATACGCAGTATTTT. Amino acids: CASGVRGSDTQYF.

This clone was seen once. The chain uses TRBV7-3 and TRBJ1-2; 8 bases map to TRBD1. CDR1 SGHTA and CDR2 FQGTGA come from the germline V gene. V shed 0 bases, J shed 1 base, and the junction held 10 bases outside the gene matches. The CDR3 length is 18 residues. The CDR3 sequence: CASSLTIGQGLDNYGYTF. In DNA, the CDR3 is TGTGCCAGCAGCTTAACAATTGGACAGGGTCTGGATAACTATGGCTACACCTTC.

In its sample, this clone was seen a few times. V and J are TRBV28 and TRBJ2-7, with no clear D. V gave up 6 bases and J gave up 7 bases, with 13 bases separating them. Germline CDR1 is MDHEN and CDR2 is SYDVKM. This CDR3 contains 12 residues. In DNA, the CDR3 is TGTGCCAGCAGCAGTTTGCCCGGAGAGCAGTACGTC. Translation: CASSSLPGEQYV.

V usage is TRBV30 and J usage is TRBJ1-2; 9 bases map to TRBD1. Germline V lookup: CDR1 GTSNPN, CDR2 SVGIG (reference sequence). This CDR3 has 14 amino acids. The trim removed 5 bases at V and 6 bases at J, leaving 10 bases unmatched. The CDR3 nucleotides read TGTGCCTGGGACAGGGGGTTTTTGGAAGATGGCTACACCTTC. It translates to CAWDRGFLEDGYTF.

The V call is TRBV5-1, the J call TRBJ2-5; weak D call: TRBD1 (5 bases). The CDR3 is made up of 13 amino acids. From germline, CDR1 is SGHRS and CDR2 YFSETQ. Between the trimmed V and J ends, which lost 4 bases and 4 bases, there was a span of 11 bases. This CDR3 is CASSPGQGETQYF. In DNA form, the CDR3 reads TGCGCCAGCAGCCCCGGCCAGGGAGAGACCCAGTACTTC. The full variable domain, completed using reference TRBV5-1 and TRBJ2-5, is KAGVTQTPRYLIKTRGQQVTLSCSPISGHRSVSWYQQTPGQGLQFLFEYFSETQRNKGNFPGRFSGRQFSNSRSEMNVSTLELGDSALYLCASSPGQGETQYFGPGTRLLVL.

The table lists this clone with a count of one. The CDR3 nucleotides read TGTGCCAGCAGCTTGACAGGGGGGAGTTCACCCCTCCACTTT. It yields the protein CASSLTGGSSPLHF. V usage is TRBV5-4 and J usage is TRBJ1-6; TRBD1 matches 8 bases. The germline V gene encodes CDR1 SGHNT and CDR2 YYREEE (reference sequence). V lost 1 base and J lost 9; bases outside the gene matches: 3. The CDR3 totals 14 residues.

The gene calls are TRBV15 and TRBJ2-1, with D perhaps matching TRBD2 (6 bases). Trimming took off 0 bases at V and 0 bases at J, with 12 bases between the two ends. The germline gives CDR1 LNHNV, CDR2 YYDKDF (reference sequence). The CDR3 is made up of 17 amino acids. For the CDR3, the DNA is TGTGCCACCAGCAGAGATACGGGGGAGAGCTCCTACAATGAGCAGTTCTTC. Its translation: CATSRDTGESSYNEQFF.

Here the CDR3 reads CASSLAERGGTGELFF. CDR3 sequence (DNA): TGTGCCAGCAGCTTGGCGGAGCGGGGGGGGACCGGGGAGCTGTTTTTT. The J gene is TRBJ2-2, the V gene TRBV5-4, with TRBD2 matching 10 bases. Germline CDR1 and CDR2: SGHNT and YYREEE (reference sequence). The CDR3 has 16 amino acids. The V and J ends lost 0 bases and 5 bases, in that order; junction bases with no gene match: 4.

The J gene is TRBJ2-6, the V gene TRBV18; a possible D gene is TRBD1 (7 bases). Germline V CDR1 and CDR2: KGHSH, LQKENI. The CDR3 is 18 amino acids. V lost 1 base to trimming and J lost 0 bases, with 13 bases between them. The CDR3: CASSPQAGGISGANVLTF. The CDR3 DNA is TGTGCCAGCTCACCACAAGCAGGGGGGATCTCTGGGGCCAACGTCCTGACTTTC.

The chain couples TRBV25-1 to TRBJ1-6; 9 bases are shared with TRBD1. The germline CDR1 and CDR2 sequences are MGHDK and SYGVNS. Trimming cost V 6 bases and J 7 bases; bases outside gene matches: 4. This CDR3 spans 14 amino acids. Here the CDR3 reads CASSPGTGNSPLHF. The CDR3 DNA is TGTGCCAGCAGCCCCGGGACAGGGAATTCACCCCTCCACTTT.

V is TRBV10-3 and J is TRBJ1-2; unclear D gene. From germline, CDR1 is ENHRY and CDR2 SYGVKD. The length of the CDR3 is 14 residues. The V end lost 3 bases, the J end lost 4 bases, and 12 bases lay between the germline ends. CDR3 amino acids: CAISDAGIAYGYTF. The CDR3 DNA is TGTGCCATCAGTGATGCGGGGATTGCCTATGGCTACACCTTC.

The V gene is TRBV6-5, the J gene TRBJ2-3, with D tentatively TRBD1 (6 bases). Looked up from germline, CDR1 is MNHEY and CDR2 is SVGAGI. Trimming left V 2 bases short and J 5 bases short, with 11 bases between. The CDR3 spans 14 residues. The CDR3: CASSYGGRGDTQYF. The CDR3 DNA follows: TGTGCCAGCAGTTACGGGGGCCGGGGAGATACGCAGTATTTT.

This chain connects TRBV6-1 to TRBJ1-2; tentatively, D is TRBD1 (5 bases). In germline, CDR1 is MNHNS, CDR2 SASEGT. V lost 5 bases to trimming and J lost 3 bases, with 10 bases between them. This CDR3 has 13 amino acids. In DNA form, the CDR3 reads TGTGCCAGCAGTCGGCAGGGCGACTATGGCTACACCTTC. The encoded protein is CASSRQGDYGYTF.

The CDR3 region is CASSQDVGTGGTQYF. The CDR3 DNA follows: TGCGCCAGCAGCCAAGATGTGGGGACAGGAGGGACCCAGTACTTC. The rearrangement joins TRBV4-3 to TRBJ2-5; 8 nucleotides agree with TRBD1. The germline V gene encodes CDR1 LGHNA and CDR2 YSLEER. V trimming: 0 bases; J trimming: 7 bases; junction bases outside the gene matches: 7. CDR3 length: 15 amino acids.

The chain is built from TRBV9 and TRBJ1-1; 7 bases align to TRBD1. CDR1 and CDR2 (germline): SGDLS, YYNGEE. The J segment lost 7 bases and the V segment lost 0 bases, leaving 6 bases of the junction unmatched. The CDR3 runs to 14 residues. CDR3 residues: CASSVVTGTVEAFF. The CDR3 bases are TGTGCCAGCAGCGTAGTAACCGGGACAGTTGAAGCTTTCTTT.

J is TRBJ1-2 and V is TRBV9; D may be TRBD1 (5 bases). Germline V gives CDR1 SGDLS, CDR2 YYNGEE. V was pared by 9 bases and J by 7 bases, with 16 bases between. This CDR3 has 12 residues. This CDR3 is CATSGRGGGYTF. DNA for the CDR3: TGTGCCACCTCGGGGAGGGGAGGTGGCTACACCTTC.

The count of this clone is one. The CDR3 reads CASSPTRQGRSNQPQHF. The CDR3 nucleotides read TGTGCCAGCAGTCCCACCCGACAGGGAAGGAGCAATCAGCCCCAGCATTTT. The gene calls are TRBV28 and TRBJ1-5, with 7 bases matching TRBD1. Germline trimming cut 5 bases from V and 1 base from J; bases unmatched to any gene: 11. CDR1 is MDHEN, CDR2 SYDVKM, per germline. This CDR3 region has 17 residues.

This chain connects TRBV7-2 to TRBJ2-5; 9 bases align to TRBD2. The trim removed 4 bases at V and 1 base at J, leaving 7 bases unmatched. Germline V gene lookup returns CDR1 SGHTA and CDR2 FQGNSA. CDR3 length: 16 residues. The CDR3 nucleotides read TGTGCCAGCAGCTCATCTCGCGGGGGGGCCCAAGAGACCCAGTACTTC. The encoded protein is CASSSSRGGAQETQYF. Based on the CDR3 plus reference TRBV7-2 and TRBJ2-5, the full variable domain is GAGVSQSPSNKVTEKGKDVELRCDPISGHTALYWYRQSLGQGLEFLIYFQGNSAPDKSGLPSDRFSAERTGGSVSTLTIQRTQQEDSAVYLCASSSSRGGAQETQYFGPGTRLLVL.